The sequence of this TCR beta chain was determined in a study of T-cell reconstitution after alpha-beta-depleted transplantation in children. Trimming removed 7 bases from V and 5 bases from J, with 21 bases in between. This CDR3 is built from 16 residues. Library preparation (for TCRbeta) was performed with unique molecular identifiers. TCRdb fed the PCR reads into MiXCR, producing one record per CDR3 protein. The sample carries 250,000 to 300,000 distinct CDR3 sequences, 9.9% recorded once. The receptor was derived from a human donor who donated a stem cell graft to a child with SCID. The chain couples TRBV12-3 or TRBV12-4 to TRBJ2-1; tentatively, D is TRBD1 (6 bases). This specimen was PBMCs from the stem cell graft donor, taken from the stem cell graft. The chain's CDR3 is CASMSPTGNKHNEQFF. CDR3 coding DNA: TGTGCCAGCATGTCCCCAACAGGGAACAAACACAATGAGCAGTTCTTC.